The 27 T cell receptor beta chains given below trace back to one sample, sequenced in a study of shared clonotypes between healthy human individuals. The data were produced by immunoSEQ multiplex PCR, yet TCRdb's version contains in-frame clones alone and is incomplete. Found here are about 2 million clones, approximately 95% of them singletons; the top ten hold more than 0.9%. Naive-designated CD8 cells lacked CD45RO, were positively enriched for CCR7, and omitted terminally differentiated effector memory CD45RA+ cells. The source material was naive CD8+ T cells sorted from blood. These receptors were collected from a young man in good health.

The chain has TRBV9 and TRBJ2-2, with 9 positions matching TRBD2. J was trimmed by 4 bases and V by 3 bases; bases with no gene match: 7. Germline V gene sequence: CDR1 SGDLS, CDR2 YYNGEE. This CDR3 contains 16 residues. The CDR3 region has the DNA TGTGCCAGCAGCGGATTAGCGGGGGACCTCACCGGGGAGCTGTTTTTT. As protein: CASSGLAGDLTGELFF.

This clone was recorded a few times. V gene TRBV9 combines with J gene TRBJ2-2; D gene ambiguous. V was pared by 4 bases and J by 6 bases, with 4 bases between. The length of the CDR3 is 11 residues. The germline CDR1 and CDR2 sequences are SGDLS and YYNGEE. The CDR3 nucleotides read TGTGCCAGCAGCAGGGCCGGGGAGCTGTTTTTT. It yields the protein CASSRAGELFF.

The count of this clone is one. For the CDR3, the DNA is TGTGCCATCAGTGAGCCCGGGGAGCAAGAGACCCAGTACTTC. It specifies CAISEPGEQETQYF. V usage is TRBV10-3 and J usage is TRBJ2-5, with D possibly matching TRBD2 (5 bases). The CDR3 has 14 amino acids. Germline V gene lookup returns CDR1 ENHRY and CDR2 SYGVKD. The V gene lost 2 bases and the J gene lost 2 bases, with 9 bases spanning the gap.

This chain connects TRBV5-4 to TRBJ2-4; 7 bases line up with TRBD1. With V trimmed by 3 bases and J by 1 base, 7 bases remained unmatched. CDR1 is SGHNT, CDR2 YYREEE, per germline (reference sequence). This CDR3 contains 16 residues. This CDR3 is CASSSGTAGAKNIQYF. The CDR3 coding sequence is TGTGCCAGCAGCTCTGGGACAGCAGGGGCCAAAAACATTCAGTACTTC.

For this clone: Other DNA sequences in this specimen translate into the identical CDR3. V gene TRBV27 combines with J gene TRBJ2-7, with 11 bases aligning to TRBD1. Germline trimming cut 2 bases from V and 2 bases from J; bases unmatched to any gene: 2. Germline CDR1 reads MNHEY; CDR2 reads SMNVEV (reference sequence). This CDR3 is built from 15 residues. The CDR3 loop reads CASSLGQGAPYEQYF. CDR3 in DNA: TGTGCCAGCAGTTTAGGACAGGGGGCGCCCTACGAGCAGTACTTC.

The rearrangement joins TRBV5-6 to TRBJ1-1; no firm D call. Germline CDR1 reads SGHDT; CDR2 reads YYEEEE. V gave up 1 base and J gave up 12 bases, with 10 bases separating them. This CDR3 spans 11 amino acids. The CDR3 region is CASSLSGRPFF. The CDR3 nucleotides are TGTGCCAGCAGCTTGTCGGGGAGGCCTTTCTTT.

The chain carries TRBV2 and TRBJ2-7; perhaps D is TRBD1 or TRBD2 (5 bases each). Germline V gene data show CDR1 as SNHLY and CDR2 as FYNNEI. Deletions cut 6 bases from V and 5 bases from J, with 23 bases between. The CDR3 is 16 amino acids. The chain's CDR3 is CASRAGTASPGDEQYF. The CDR3 nucleotides read TGTGCCAGCAGGGCCGGGACGGCCTCACCCGGGGACGAGCAGTACTTC. Combining the CDR3 with reference TRBV2 and TRBJ2-7 gives the whole variable domain EPEVTQTPSHQVTQMGQEVILRCVPISNHLYFYWYRQILGQKVEFLVSFYNNEISEKSEIFDDQFSVERPDGSNFTLKIRSTKLEDSAMYFCASRAGTASPGDEQYFGPGTRLTVT.

The V gene is TRBV27, the J gene TRBJ2-1; the match to TRBD2 covers 9 bases. This CDR3 has 13 residues. From germline, CDR1 is MNHEY and CDR2 SMNVEV (reference sequence). The J segment lost 9 bases and the V segment lost 6 bases, leaving 6 bases of the junction unmatched. The CDR3 DNA is TGTGCCAGCAGGGTAGCGGGAGAGGCTGAGCAGTTCTTC. Protein sequence: CASRVAGEAEQFF.

This chain joins TRBV19 and TRBJ1-4, with a tentative D call TRBD1 (6 bases). V lost 7 bases to trimming and J lost 8 bases, with 11 bases between them. This CDR3 region has 12 residues. In germline, CDR1 is LNHDA, CDR2 SQIVND (reference sequence). The CDR3 reads CASTSQGEKLFF. CDR3 nucleotide sequence: TGTGCCAGTACGTCGCAGGGGGAAAAACTGTTTTTT. The variable domain in full, completed from reference TRBV19 and TRBJ1-4, reads DGGITQSPKYLFRKEGQNVTLSCEQNLNHDAMYWYRQDPGQGLRLIYYSQIVNDFQKGDIAEGYSVSREKKESFPLTVTSAQKNPTAFYLCASTSQGEKLFFGSGTQLSVL.

The chain uses TRBV5-1 and TRBJ2-3; D remains ambiguous. The ends were cut back, 2 bases at V and 0 bases at J, with 7 bases in the middle. The CDR3 runs to 14 residues. Germline V lookup: CDR1 SGHRS, CDR2 YFSETQ. The CDR3 here is CASSLTTSTDTQYF. In nucleotides, the CDR3 is TGCGCCAGCAGCTTAACTACTAGCACAGATACGCAGTATTTT.

The V and J genes are TRBV29-1 and TRBJ2-7; 7 nucleotides align to TRBD1. The CDR3 sequence is 13 residues long. V lost 7 bases, J lost 0 bases, and 6 bases stayed unmatched. CDR1 is SQVTM and CDR2 is ANQGSEA in the germline V gene. The CDR3 loop reads CSARDRDSYEQYF. The CDR3 DNA reads TGCAGCGCCAGGGACAGAGACTCCTACGAGCAGTACTTC.

This chain uses TRBV28 with TRBJ2-1; 7 nucleotides match TRBD1. The V and J ends lost 5 bases and 4 bases, in that order; junction bases with no gene match: 2. This CDR3 region has 13 residues. Germline loops: CDR1 MDHEN, CDR2 SYDVKM. The CDR3 DNA reads TGTGCCAGCAGTCAGGGACAGTACAATGAGCAGTTCTTC. This translates into CASSQGQYNEQFF.

This clone was recorded only once. This chain joins TRBV29-1 and TRBJ1-2; possibly TRBD1 for D (5 bases). V was clipped by 7 bases and J by 3 bases, with 15 bases between them. This CDR3 is built from 13 residues. Germline assignment: CDR1 SQVTM and CDR2 ANQGSEA. CDR3 region: CSAGGGRDYGYTF. The CDR3 DNA reads as TGCAGCGCTGGGGGAGGGAGGGACTATGGCTACACCTTC. Drawing the rest from reference TRBV29-1 and TRBJ1-2, the complete variable domain is SAVISQKPSRDICQRGTSLTIQCQVDSQVTMMFWYRQQPGQSLTLIATANQGSEATYESGFVIDKFPISRPNLTFSTLTVSNMSPEDSSIYLCSAGGGRDYGYTFGSGTRLTVV.

The V gene is TRBV30, the J gene TRBJ2-2, with TRBD2 as a possible D gene (6 bases). Trimming shortened V by 5 bases and J by 1 base, and 14 bases separated the two germline ends. Germline V gives CDR1 GTSNPN, CDR2 SVGIG (reference sequence). There are 15 residues in the CDR3. DNA for the CDR3: TGTGCCTGGGGCGGGGAGGTCTTGAACACCGGGGAGCTGTTTTTT. Protein: CAWGGEVLNTGELFF.

J is TRBJ2-7 and V is TRBV4-3, with a possible D match to TRBD2 (7 bases). V dropped 0 bases and J dropped 2 bases, with 14 bases sitting between them. CDR1 is LGHNA and CDR2 is YSLEER in the germline V gene. CDR3 length equals 16 residues. The CDR3 DNA reads as TGCGCCAGCAGCCAAGACCTCGGCGGGGGCACCTACGAGCAGTACTTC. Protein: CASSQDLGGGTYEQYF.

The V and J genes are TRBV4-1 and TRBJ1-2; 7 bases agree with TRBD1. Germline V gives CDR1 MGHRA, CDR2 YSYEKL. J was trimmed by 9 bases and V by 0 bases; bases with no gene match: 10. The CDR3 sequence is 15 residues long. The DNA for the CDR3 is TGCGCCAGCAGCCAAGAAACCGGGACAGCCTTTCGCTACACCTTC. Translating gives CASSQETGTAFRYTF.

The chain couples TRBV4-1 to TRBJ1-4, with TRBD1 as a possible D gene (5 bases). CDR1 is MGHRA, CDR2 YSYEKL, per germline. V was trimmed by 5 bases and J by 3 bases, leaving 13 bases between them. The CDR3 runs 15 residues. This CDR3 reads CASSSPGGANEKLFF. DNA for the CDR3: TGCGCCAGCAGCTCCCCGGGGGGGGCTAATGAAAAACTGTTTTTT.

The gene calls are TRBV5-5 and TRBJ1-2; 7 bases agree with TRBD1. Germline V gene lookup returns CDR1 SGHKS and CDR2 YYEKEE (reference sequence). This CDR3 is 15 amino acids long. The V gene end was trimmed by 2 bases and the J gene end by 3 bases; junction bases not matched to a gene: 7. DNA of the CDR3: TGTGCCAGCAGCTTCATCGGACAGGAAGACTATGGCTACACCTTC. This translates into CASSFIGQEDYGYTF. Based on the CDR3 plus reference TRBV5-5 and TRBJ1-2, the full variable domain is DAGVTQSPTHLIKTRGQQVTLRCSPISGHKSVSWYQQVLGQGPQFIFQYYEKEERGRGNFPDRFSARQFPNYSSELNVNALLLGDSALYLCASSFIGQEDYGYTFGSGTRLTVV.

The rearrangement links TRBV19 to TRBJ2-7, with 7 bases identical to TRBD1. This CDR3 has 14 amino acids. Trimming removed 7 bases from V and 0 bases from J; junction bases left unmatched: 6. Looked up from germline, CDR1 is LNHDA and CDR2 is SQIVND (reference sequence). CDR3 region: CASNPGQSSYEQYF. CDR3 in DNA: TGTGCCAGTAATCCGGGACAGAGCTCCTACGAGCAGTACTTC. Combining the CDR3 with reference TRBV19 and TRBJ2-7 gives the whole variable domain DGGITQSPKYLFRKEGQNVTLSCEQNLNHDAMYWYRQDPGQGLRLIYYSQIVNDFQKGDIAEGYSVSREKKESFPLTVTSAQKNPTAFYLCASNPGQSSYEQYFGPGTRLTVT.

This sequence joins TRBV5-4 and TRBJ2-1; D possibly corresponds to TRBD2 (6 bases). Per germline, CDR1 SGHNT and CDR2 YYREEE (reference sequence). The V and J ends lost 2 bases and 8 bases respectively, with 11 bases between them. The CDR3 sequence is 13 residues long. CDR3: CASSFGGSDEQFF. The CDR3 DNA sequence: TGTGCCAGCAGCTTTGGGGGGTCGGATGAGCAGTTCTTC.

The J gene is TRBJ2-7, the V gene TRBV7-2, with D hard to call. Deletions cut 5 bases from V and 0 bases from J, with 11 bases between. Per germline, CDR1 SGHTA and CDR2 FQGNSA. The CDR3 sequence is 14 residues long. CDR3 in amino acids: CASSPLESSYEQYF. CDR3 bases: TGTGCCAGCAGCCCGCTGGAAAGCTCCTACGAGCAGTACTTC.

Notes on this clone: The identical CDR3 is also encoded by other nucleotide sequences in the sample. This chain uses TRBV2 with TRBJ2-7; D is unresolved. The length of the CDR3 is 13 residues. Germline CDR1 is SNHLY and CDR2 is FYNNEI. The V end lost 3 bases, the J end lost 2 bases, and 8 bases lay between the germline ends. CDR3 coding DNA: TGTGCCAGCAGTGATGGCCAGGCCTACGAGCAGTACTTC. It encodes CASSDGQAYEQYF.

CDR3 coding DNA: TGTGCCAGCAGCCCTCCTGAGACAGGGGGTATCGGGGAGCTGTTTTTT. Translated: CASSPPETGGIGELFF. V usage is TRBV7-9 and J usage is TRBJ2-2; 9 bases line up with TRBD1. This CDR3 is built from 16 residues. The germline V gene encodes CDR1 SEHNR and CDR2 FQNEAQ (reference sequence). The V gene end was trimmed by 5 bases and the J gene end by 7 bases; junction bases not matched to a gene: 11.

The V call is TRBV2, the J call TRBJ2-6; D possibly uses TRBD1 or TRBD2 (5 bases each). The CDR3 covers 17 residues. Germline lookup yields CDR1 SNHLY and CDR2 FYNNEI. V gave up 5 bases and J gave up 0 bases, with 14 bases separating them. CDR3 sequence (DNA): TGTGCCAGCAGTCCCGAGGGGCTCCCCTCTGGGGCCAACGTCCTGACTTTC. Translating it yields CASSPEGLPSGANVLTF.

On this clone: This specimen includes other DNA sequences encoding the same CDR3. The chain has TRBV5-1 and TRBJ2-3, with D tentatively TRBD2 (5 bases). CDR1 is SGHRS, CDR2 YFSETQ, per germline. This CDR3 contains 14 residues. Trimming took 0 bases from V and 2 from J, leaving 7 bases between them. The CDR3 here is CASSLARDTDTQYF. The CDR3 DNA reads TGCGCCAGCAGCTTGGCCCGGGACACAGATACGCAGTATTTT.

This clone was seen a few times. The chain carries TRBV7-9 and TRBJ1-1, with no clear D. The CDR3 runs 11 residues. With 3 bases removed from V and 7 bases from J, the gap between germline ends came to 6 bases. Germline loops: CDR1 SEHNR, CDR2 FQNEAQ (reference sequence). The CDR3 loop is CASSFGLEAFF. The CDR3 DNA sequence: TGTGCCAGCAGCTTCGGACTTGAAGCTTTCTTT.

The V call is TRBV19, the J call TRBJ2-1; 9 bases map to TRBD2. CDR3 length: 15 amino acids. Germline CDR1 LNHDA, CDR2 SQIVND (reference sequence). V shed 5 bases and J 2 bases; nucleotides not matched to a gene: 4. The CDR3 reads CASSVAGVTYNEQFF. The CDR3 nucleotides are TGTGCCAGTAGTGTAGCGGGAGTTACCTACAATGAGCAGTTCTTC.